This T cell receptor beta chain was sequenced in a study of blood T cell repertoires in COVID-19. Overall study context: Samples representing acute and convalescent COVID-19 were sourced from the United States, Italy and Spain. In each case, the material was cDNA or gDNA derived from T cells, B-cell-depleted T cells, or PBMCs.

Original data processing: The assay estimated nucleated cells by amplifying reference gene primers. Clones were read by immunoSEQ multiplex PCR, and TCRdb kept only the in-frame ones, dropping some. D and trimming come from the DNA, and the V and J calls and clone size come from that table. The sample has about 47,000 clones, roughly 88% seen once; the top ten hold about 3%. V lost 3 bases and J lost 15; bases outside the gene matches: 9. The germline V gene encodes CDR1 MGHRA and CDR2 YSYEKL. The CDR3 spans 13 residues. This receptor was identified in a man aged 50 to 60 with active COVID-19. The chain couples TRBV4-1 to TRBJ2-1, with TRBD2 identical over 9 bases. The specimen was peripheral blood. CDR3 region: CASSHSTLAGRFF. As DNA, the CDR3 is TGCGCCAGCAGCCATTCGACTCTAGCGGGGCGGTTCTTC.